Listed below are T cell receptor beta chains from one sample, sequenced in a study of OX40 agonist ivuxolimab in advanced cancers. Using immunoSEQ multiplex PCR, the repertoire was profiled, and TCRdb retains in-frame clones only, with some absent. The data show 60,000 to 70,000 clones, with 85% to 90% seen just once and more than 10% held by the top ten. The sequenced sample was CD4+ or CD8+ T cells sorted from blood, obtained in a trial of the OX40 agonist ivuxolimab. The receptors originated from an adult with an advanced solid tumor such as melanoma, head and neck, liver or kidney cancer. Each CDR3 is given without its conserved first and last residue. Clone size is given for some rows only: seen once, a few or many times, or a class if the clone is expanded.

clone_size	v_call	j_call	cdr3_aa
once	TRBV4-1	TRBJ2-7	ASSQVGGAGYEQY
NA	TRBV18	TRBJ2-7	ASSPPLSPYEQY
NA	TRBV19	TRBJ2-1	ASQDTGQGGNEQF
NA	TRBV19	TRBJ1-2	ASIPARGRGYT
NA	TRBV27	TRBJ1-5	ASSLGAIQPQH
NA	TRBV29-1	TRBJ2-1	SVEKPYNEQF
NA	TRBV7-9	TRBJ2-1	ASRGDRDHNEQF
few	TRBV10-1	TRBJ1-1	ASREGRRNTEAF
NA	TRBV11-2	TRBJ2-7	ASSSPTTSTYEQY
NA	TRBV9	NA	ASSPEANYEQY
NA	TRBV5-1	TRBJ1-5	ASSLGPGQEDFGNQPQH
NA	TRBV4-2	TRBJ1-5	ASSQDGTIVSDQPQH
NA	TRBV27	TRBJ2-7	ASSRGGYEQY
NA	TRBV9	TRBJ1-2	ASSARGTGTYGYT
NA	TRBV27	TRBJ1-1	ASLSGLNTEAF
NA	TRBV27	TRBJ2-3	ASSLRSTDTQY
NA	TRBV27	NA	ASSFGTSAEQY
NA	TRBV27	TRBJ2-1	ASGDLRRYNEQF
NA	TRBV5-4	TRBJ2-1	ASSLMTSASYNEQF
NA	TRBV6-1	TRBJ2-2	ASSEGYTGELF
NA	TRBV2	TRBJ1-6	ASSVPGNSPLH
NA	TRBV13	TRBJ2-6	ASSWRGGGSRSGANVLT
NA	TRBV6-5	TRBJ2-1	ASSRGPEFDEQF
NA	TRBV6-5	TRBJ2-7	ASSPTTDYEQY